One and the same sample provided the 16 T cell receptor beta chains below, sequenced in a study of OX40 agonist ivuxolimab in advanced cancers. Libraries were prepared by immunoSEQ multiplex PCR; TCRdb keeps only in-frame clonotypes and omits some of them. Of tens of thousands of clones detected, around 90% appear once; the ten largest clones hold 6.5% to 8.5%. The sample here was CD4+ or CD8+ T cells sorted from blood, taken in a trial of the OX40 agonist ivuxolimab. The receptors shown here come from an adult with an advanced solid tumor such as melanoma, head and neck, liver or kidney cancer.

This clone was detected a few times. The J gene is TRBJ1-1, the V gene TRBV6-6; D is unresolved. The V end was cut by 0 bases, the J end by 5 bases, with 16 bases between. CDR3 length equals 16 residues. Germline-derived CDR1 and CDR2 are MNHNY and SVGAGI (reference sequence). CDR3 nucleotides: TGTGCCAGCAGTTACTCACTAGTAGGGCTGGGGACTGAAGCTTTCTTT. Translated: CASSYSLVGLGTEAFF.

This clone was seen only a few times. At one end the junction does not follow the germline gene, possibly because of a read error. The chain links TRBV9 to TRBJ2-5, with TRBD2 as a possible D gene (6 bases). This CDR3 spans 14 amino acids. From germline, CDR1 is SGDLS and CDR2 YYNGEE. CDR3 sequence reads: CASSPGLTQEAQYF. The CDR3 nucleotides are TGTGCCAGCAGCCCGGGACTGACCCAAGAGGCCCAGTACTTC.

The chain links TRBV28 to TRBJ1-3, with D possibly being TRBD1 (5 bases). The CDR3 is made up of 15 amino acids. V gave up 3 bases and J gave up 3 bases, with 12 bases separating them. The germline V gene has CDR1 MDHEN and CDR2 SYDVKM. DNA of the CDR3: TGTGCCAGCAGTTTGAGTATAAGGGGTGGAAACACCATATATTTT. This codes for CASSLSIRGGNTIYF.

The V and J genes are TRBV15 and TRBJ1-1; no firm D call. V lost 1 base, J lost 7 bases, and 10 bases lay in between. Germline CDR1 is LNHNV and CDR2 is YYDKDF (reference sequence). The CDR3 consists of 13 residues. The DNA for the CDR3 is TGTGCCACCAGCAGAGCCCTGGAGGGTGAAGCTTTCTTT. This translates into CATSRALEGEAFF.

The chain recombines TRBV4-2 with TRBJ2-2; maybe TRBD2 (5 bases). Deletions cut 4 bases from V and 5 bases from J, with 14 bases between. Germline V CDR1 and CDR2: LGHNA, YNFKEQ. The CDR3 has 15 residues. CDR3 protein: CASSPSLGGTGELFF. As DNA, the CDR3 is TGTGCCAGCAGCCCGTCTCTAGGCGGGACCGGGGAGCTGTTTTTT.

The chain combines TRBV6-1 with TRBJ2-1; possible D gene TRBD2, 5 bases. CDR3 length: 15 amino acids. The germline V and J ends were trimmed by 1 base and 8 bases, with 15 bases remaining between them. In germline, CDR1 is MNHNS, CDR2 SASEGT. CDR3 region: CASSEGIPGLDEQFF. In DNA form, the CDR3 reads TGTGCCAGCAGTGAAGGGATCCCCGGACTCGATGAGCAGTTCTTC.

CDR3 loop: CASRRKTEQFF. DNA of the CDR3: TGTGCAAGTCGCCGAAAGACAGAGCAGTTCTTC. The rearrangement uses TRBV12-2 and TRBJ2-1; the table gives TRBD1 as D, unverified against the DNA. TRBV12-2 is tagged as a pseudogene. The CDR3 extends over 11 amino acids.

CDR3 sequence reads: CASSERAAKNIQYF. CDR3 DNA sequence: TGTGCCAGCAGTGAGAGGGCGGCCAAAAACATTCAGTACTTC. The rearrangement uses TRBV27 and TRBJ2-4; TRBD2 is a possible D gene (5 bases). Germline CDR1 MNHEY, CDR2 SMNVEV (reference sequence). V gave up 5 bases and J gave up 1 base, with 9 bases separating them. The CDR3 consists of 14 residues.

This clone was detected once. The chain links TRBV30 to TRBJ1-3; weak D call: TRBD1 (5 bases). V was trimmed by 5 bases and J by 9 bases, leaving 20 bases between them. This CDR3 is 14 amino acids long. Germline-derived CDR1 and CDR2 are GTSNPN and SVGIG (reference sequence). CDR3 protein: CAWSRDGRPSTIYF. For the CDR3, the DNA is TGTGCCTGGTCCCGGGACGGCCGACCATCCACCATATATTTT.

Notes on this clone: The junction shows a germline mismatch at one end, possibly a read error. The V and J genes are TRBV7-6 and TRBJ2-2; 8 bases match TRBD1. Germline values: CDR1 SGHVS, CDR2 FNYEAQ. The CDR3 is 18 amino acids. The CDR3 bases are TGTGCCAGCACCTTAGTCTGGACAGGGAACGCGAACACCGGGGAGCTGTTTTTT. Translated, it gives CASTLVWTGNANTGELFF. The whole variable domain, filled in from reference TRBV7-6 and TRBJ2-2, reads GAGVSQSPRYKVTKRGQDVALRCDPISGHVSLYWYRQALGQGPEFLTYFNYEAQQDKSGLPNDRFSAERPEGSISTLTIQRTEQRDSAMYRCASTLVWTGNANTGELFFGEGSRLTVL.

This chain connects TRBV5-5 to TRBJ1-2; D is uncertain. V lost 0 bases and J lost 5, with 17 bases in between. CDR3 size: 16 residues. The germline CDR1 and CDR2 sequences are SGHKS and YYEKEE (reference sequence). CDR3 residues: CASSLEVVLPPYGYTF. DNA of the CDR3: TGTGCCAGCAGCTTGGAGGTCGTCCTCCCCCCTTATGGCTACACCTTC.

This clone occurred a few times. V is TRBV6-6 and J is TRBJ2-7, with TRBD2 matching 11 bases. CDR3 length equals 15 residues. Looked up from germline, CDR1 is MNHNY and CDR2 is SVGAGI (reference sequence). The J segment lost 1 base and the V segment lost 10 bases, leaving 9 bases of the junction unmatched. The CDR3 DNA is TGTGCCACCGTACCTGGACTAGCGGGTTCCTACGAGCAGTACTTC. Its translation: CATVPGLAGSYEQYF.

CDR3 amino acids: CASSHRGNYEQYF. The DNA of the CDR3 is TGTGCCAGCAGTCACAGGGGAAACTACGAGCAGTACTTC. The rearrangement links TRBV28 to TRBJ2-7, with 7 positions matching TRBD1. Germline loops: CDR1 MDHEN, CDR2 SYDVKM. The CDR3 runs to 13 residues. V gave up 5 bases and J gave up 3 bases; unmatched junction bases: 4.

This chain joins TRBV5-1 and TRBJ2-1; 7 nucleotides agree with TRBD2. Germline CDR1 reads SGHRS; CDR2 reads YFSETQ. V lost 3 bases to trimming and J lost 0 bases; unmatched junction nucleotides: 6. This CDR3 is 16 amino acids long. This CDR3 reads CASSSASGRSYNEQFF. The CDR3 DNA reads TGCGCCAGCAGCTCCGCTAGCGGACGCTCCTACAATGAGCAGTTCTTC.

CDR3 loop: CASSLKTGGDTQYF. CDR3 sequence (DNA): TGTGCCAGCAGCTTAAAAACGGGAGGTGATACGCAGTATTTT. The chain recombines TRBV7-2 with TRBJ2-3, with 7 bases lining up with TRBD2. Germline CDR1 reads SGHTA; CDR2 reads FQGNSA. This CDR3 region has 14 residues. V gave up 2 bases and J gave up 6 bases; unmatched junction bases: 5. Combining the CDR3 with reference TRBV7-2 and TRBJ2-3 gives the whole variable domain GAGVSQSPSNKVTEKGKDVELRCDPISGHTALYWYRQSLGQGLEFLIYFQGNSAPDKSGLPSDRFSAERTGGSVSTLTIQRTQQEDSAVYLCASSLKTGGDTQYFGPGTRLTVL.

The V call is TRBV5-6, the J call TRBJ1-1, with D unresolved. Germline V lookup: CDR1 SGHDT, CDR2 YYEEEE. CDR3 length: 13 amino acids. With 0 bases removed from V and 5 bases from J, the gap between germline ends came to 8 bases. The CDR3 region is CASSLGSGTEAFF. The CDR3 region has the DNA TGTGCCAGCAGCTTGGGGTCCGGGACTGAAGCTTTCTTT.